This T cell receptor (beta chain) appears in the sequencing data of a study of tumor-infiltrating lymphocytes in primary liver carcinoma. General observations from the study: In tumor-adjacent and tumor-blood pairs, overlap was lower than in tumor region pairs.

Comment on this clonotype: The target antigen is unknown.

V lost 4 bases and J 2 bases, leaving 15 bases between the germline ends. Germline CDR1 reads WNHNN; CDR2 reads SYGVQD (reference sequence). The length of the CDR3 is 16 residues. Unsorted bulk tissue, about 17-33 mg of it, served as the source for co-extraction of RNA and DNA. Those patients suffered from chronic HBV infection and were treatment-naive. The investigators made TCR beta cDNA from roughly 0.45 ug total RNA, using a constant-region primer. Libraries for TCR beta were built through three nested multiplex PCR rounds, which together made up a slightly modified ARM-PCR procedure. A C-beta reverse primer was combined with TRBV1-TRBV30 forward primers in the first two PCR rounds, and each round had 10 cycles. TCRdb itself ran the multiplex PCR reads through MiXCR, one entry per CDR3 protein. In the table there are 90,000 to 150,000 distinct CDR3 sequences, around 62% of which are singletons.

The chain has TRBV10-1 and TRBJ2-1; perhaps TRBD2 as D (5 bases). This receptor was taken from a woman aged 55-70 years with primary liver carcinoma and hepatitis B virus infection. Sequences were obtained from liver tumor tissue from sampling region 1. Subset described: tumor region T1, superior pole. The CDR3 protein is CASSVGPSGPYNEQFF. The DNA of the CDR3 is TGCGCCAGCAGTGTCGGACCGAGCGGCCCCTACAATGAGCAGTTCTTC.